This T cell receptor (beta chain) is from a study of Graves' ophthalmopathy and Graves' hyperthyroidism. Study in general: Before any treatment, peripheral blood was taken at the initial diagnosis.

The study, taken as a whole, reports: Built on 13 signatures, a model told ophthalmopathy apart from stable hyperthyroidism with about 90% sensitivity and around 80% specificity. Detection in blood was also observed for most expanded thyroid clonotypes above 0.001 frequency.

The table lists this clonotype with many counts. Its antigen remains unknown. Beta-chain TCR CDR3 regions were amplified from RNA transcripts. First-round RT-PCR used HTBI primers; second-round multiplex PCR followed. TCRdb itself ran the multiplex PCR reads through MiXCR, one entry per CDR3 protein. The data show approximately 380,000 distinct CDR3 sequences, about 21% seen once. Trimming removed 11 bases from V and 0 bases from J, with 16 bases in between. Germline CDR1 and CDR2: MNHNS and SASEGT. The CDR3 is 14 residues long. If patients had other autoimmune diseases, uncontrolled infections, pregnancy or lactation, they were excluded.

The V and J genes are TRBV6-1 and TRBJ1-1, with no clear D. Sequenced: peripheral blood. The receptor comes from a woman between 18 and 30 years old with stable Graves' hyperthyroidism. The CDR3 region has the DNA TGTGCCGGCCGAAAGAACAGCCTGAACACTGAAGCTTTCTTT. Translating it yields CAGRKNSLNTEAFF.